One and the same sample provided the 19 T cell receptor beta chains below, sequenced in a study of a mutant IDH1 vaccine in newly diagnosed glioma. Sample time point: baseline, week 1 (first vaccination visit). The treatment denotes: pre-vaccination baseline after standard-of-care therapy. Here immunoSEQ multiplex PCR was the method, and the copy in TCRdb shows in-frame clones only, minus some. This table holds around 92,000 clones, roughly 80% found once. This material consisted of PBMCs, taken from a glioma patient treated with radiotherapy, temozolomide or both. The receptors here all came from a woman aged 45 to 65 with glioma.

For the CDR3, the DNA is TGTGCCAGCAGTGGGGTCCGGGGGCACGAGCAGTACTTC. It yields the protein CASSGVRGHEQYF. This chain connects TRBV2 to TRBJ2-7, with D possibly being TRBD1 or TRBD2 (6 bases each). Between the trimmed V and J ends, which lost 4 bases and 5 bases, there was a span of 12 bases. The CDR3 contains 13 residues. Germline lookup yields CDR1 SNHLY and CDR2 FYNNEI.

The J gene is TRBJ2-7, the V gene TRBV29-1, with D tentatively TRBD1 (5 bases). The CDR3 runs 11 residues. V was cut by 3 bases and J by 5 bases, with 8 bases left in between. Germline CDR1 is SQVTM and CDR2 is ANQGSEA. The CDR3 coding sequence is TGCAGCGTTGAGACAGCCGACGAGCAGTACTTC. Residues: CSVETADEQYF.

This chain uses TRBV6-5 with TRBJ1-1; a weak D match, TRBD1 (6 bases). Trimming cost V 6 bases and J 3 bases, with 11 bases left between them. Germline assignment: CDR1 MNHEY and CDR2 SVGAGI. This CDR3 spans 13 amino acids. CDR3 sequence (DNA): TGTGCCAGCAGGCCTAACAGGGACACTGAAGCTTTCTTT. It yields the protein CASRPNRDTEAFF.

This clone was detected only once. V gene TRBV9 combines with J gene TRBJ2-7; D is unclear. The V gene's germline CDR1 is SGDLS and CDR2 YYNGEE. V shed 5 bases and J shed 4 bases, with 10 bases lying between them. The CDR3 runs 12 residues. The CDR3 sequence is CASSTSSYEQYF. The CDR3 DNA is TGTGCCAGCAGTACCTCGAGTTACGAGCAGTACTTC.

The V and J genes are TRBV10-3 and TRBJ1-5; TRBD1 matches at 10 bases. The germline gives CDR1 ENHRY, CDR2 SYGVKD. With 0 bases clipped from V and 6 bases from J, the junction kept 8 bases outside the gene matches. The CDR3 runs to 17 residues. This CDR3 reads CAISESTGGAKRQPQHF. CDR3 nucleotide sequence: TGTGCCATCAGTGAGTCGACAGGGGGCGCGAAACGTCAGCCCCAGCATTTT.

The chain links TRBV9 to TRBJ2-3; 10 bases fit TRBD1. CDR3 length: 16 amino acids. CDR1 and CDR2 (germline): SGDLS, YYNGEE. V shed 3 bases, J shed 4 bases, and the junction held 8 bases outside the gene matches. The CDR3 region has the DNA TGTGCCAGCAGCGCGGGGACAGGGGCACCCCCAGATACGCAGTATTTT. It yields the protein CASSAGTGAPPDTQYF.

This clone occurred once. The chain couples TRBV5-6 to TRBJ2-7, with D possibly TRBD1 on 7 matching bases. Germline CDR1 and CDR2: SGHDT and YYEEEE. The CDR3 covers 13 residues. V was cut by 3 bases and J by 3 bases, with 10 bases left in between. CDR3 DNA sequence: TGTGCCAGCAGCTCGCAGGGGGGCTACGAGCAGTACTTC. Its protein is CASSSQGGYEQYF.

In DNA, the CDR3 is TGCGCCAGCAGCCAGCGGTTCCCAAATAATTCACCCCTCCACTTT. Its protein is CASSQRFPNNSPLHF. The V call is TRBV4-3, the J call TRBJ1-6, with D hard to call. This CDR3 contains 15 residues. Germline V CDR1 and CDR2: LGHNA, YSLEER. V was pared by 3 bases and J by 5 bases, with 11 bases between.

The chain recombines TRBV18 with TRBJ2-7, with 8 bases fitting TRBD1. The V gene end was trimmed by 2 bases and the J gene end by 5 bases; junction bases not matched to a gene: 11. CDR3 size: 16 residues. Germline V gene lookup returns CDR1 KGHSH and CDR2 LQKENI. CDR3 coding DNA: TGTGCCAGCTCACCAGTAACGGGGACAGGTTCCCACGAGCAGTACTTC. This gives the protein CASSPVTGTGSHEQYF.

The rearrangement joins TRBV30 to TRBJ1-5; D possibly corresponds to TRBD1 (6 bases). This CDR3 spans 13 amino acids. The V end was cut by 1 base, the J end by 6 bases, with 10 bases between. CDR1 is GTSNPN, CDR2 SVGIG, per germline (reference sequence). This chain's CDR3 is CAWSGGGFQPQHF. In DNA, the CDR3 is TGTGCCTGGAGTGGAGGGGGATTTCAGCCCCAGCATTTT.

This clone was recorded only once. The chain employs TRBV6-5 and TRBJ2-1, with no clear D. The V gene lost 7 bases and the J gene lost 7 bases, with 11 bases spanning the gap. CDR3 length equals 12 residues. The germline gives CDR1 MNHEY, CDR2 SVGAGI. Here the CDR3 DNA reads TGTGCCAGCATGGGGTTGGGAAATGAGCAGTTCTTC. Translation gives CASMGLGNEQFF.

The J gene is TRBJ2-3, the V gene TRBV9, with 12 bases fitting TRBD2. The V gene's germline CDR1 is SGDLS and CDR2 YYNGEE. This CDR3 region has 17 residues. The trim removed 2 bases at V and 5 bases at J, leaving 9 bases unmatched. In nucleotides, the CDR3 is TGTGCCAGCAGCGTGCGGACTAGCGGGGCCCTGGAAGATACGCAGTATTTT. This encodes CASSVRTSGALEDTQYF.

This clone showed up just once. This chain connects TRBV6-1 to TRBJ2-7; TRBD1 is a possible D gene (7 bases). Germline CDR1 MNHNS, CDR2 SASEGT. The CDR3 length is 14 residues. V lost 6 bases and J 6 bases, leaving 18 bases between the germline ends. The CDR3 protein is CASRADREAGEQYF. CDR3 DNA: TGTGCCAGCAGAGCCGACAGGGAGGCGGGCGAGCAGTACTTC.

CDR3 in DNA: TGCGCCAGCAGCTGGGGACAGGGCCAAGAGACCCAGTACTTC. Translation: CASSWGQGQETQYF. The rearrangement joins TRBV5-1 to TRBJ2-5, with 9 bases that match TRBD1. Germline CDR1 is SGHRS and CDR2 is YFSETQ. The CDR3 spans 14 residues. Trimming at V came to 3 bases and at J to 1 base, leaving 1 base not matched to a gene.

This clone was detected only once. CDR3 DNA: TGTGCCAGCAGCTTTCTCCACTCGGGCCTTTCCTCCTACAATGAGCAGTTCTTC. Protein: CASSFLHSGLSSYNEQFF. The rearrangement links TRBV5-5 to TRBJ2-1; no reliable D call. Germline CDR1 SGHKS, CDR2 YYEKEE (reference sequence). The CDR3 spans 18 residues. Trimming removed 2 bases at V and 0 bases at J, with 18 bases between.

The rearrangement uses TRBV28 and TRBJ2-7; D may be TRBD1 or TRBD2 (5 bases each). V lost 11 bases, J lost 0 bases, and 11 bases lay in between. Germline CDR1 MDHEN, CDR2 SYDVKM. The CDR3 covers 12 residues. The CDR3 DNA reads as TGTGCCGTCCGGGACGTCTCCTACGAGCAGTACTTC. This codes for CAVRDVSYEQYF.

This rearrangement joins TRBV10-3 to TRBJ2-2; D is perhaps TRBD2 (6 bases). The CDR3 is 13 residues long. Trimming removed 4 bases at V and 4 bases at J, with 7 bases between. Germline CDR1 and CDR2: ENHRY and SYGVKD. DNA for the CDR3: TGTGCCATCAGTGCCGGGGGCACCGGGGAGCTGTTTTTT. It specifies CAISAGGTGELFF.

The rearrangement links TRBV5-6 to TRBJ1-5, with D possibly being TRBD1 (6 bases). The CDR3 contains 15 residues. CDR1 and CDR2 from the germline V gene are SGHDT and YYEEEE. V was pared by 2 bases and J by 4 bases, with 13 bases between. CDR3 DNA: TGTGCCAGCAGCTTCGGATGGCAGGGGAATCAGCCCCAGCATTTT. Its protein is CASSFGWQGNQPQHF. The full variable domain, in which reference TRBV5-6 and TRBJ1-5 provide the parts outside the CDR3, is DAGVTQSPTHLIKTRGQQVTLRCSPKSGHDTVSWYQQALGQGPQFIFQYYEEEERQRGNFPDRFSGHQFPNYSSELNVNALLLGDSALYLCASSFGWQGNQPQHFGDGTRLSIL.

The V call is TRBV7-2, the J call TRBJ1-6; D uncertain. Trimming left V 4 bases short and J 10 bases short, with 11 bases between. This CDR3 is 13 amino acids long. The germline gives CDR1 SGHTA, CDR2 FQGNSA. In DNA form, the CDR3 reads TGTGCCAGCAGCTGGGTATCAGACTCACCCCTCCACTTT. Protein sequence: CASSWVSDSPLHF.